Listed below are T cell receptor beta chains from one sample, sequenced in a study of cytomegalovirus exposure and HLA in healthy donors. Assay used: immunoSEQ multiplex PCR; TCRdb lists only in-frame clones, some missing. The sample has some 180,000 clones, approximately 80% seen once. The sample consisted of PBMCs. All receptors come from a woman aged 30 to 39 in good health and CMV-seropositive. CDR3s include the opening cysteine and the closing phenylalanine or tryptophan. D genes are given only for firm matches. Rows give clone size only sometimes, using once, few, many, or a class for an expanded clone.

abundance: once; j_gene: TRBJ2-1; d_gene: TRBD1; v_gene: TRBV5-1; CDR3nt: TGCGCCAGCAGCCGGGACAGGGGGCCCGCCGGGGAGCAGTTCTTC; CDR3aa: CASSRDRGPAGEQFF
abundance: once; j_gene: TRBJ1-4; d_gene: .; v_gene: TRBV4-1; CDR3nt: TGCGCCAGCAGCCAAGAACAGGGAGATGAAAAACTGTTTTTT; CDR3aa: CASSQEQGDEKLFF
abundance: .; j_gene: TRBJ1-6; d_gene: TRBD1; v_gene: TRBV13; CDR3nt: TGTGCCAGCAGCTCCCGGGCGGGACAGGGGAATTCACCCCTCCACTTT; CDR3aa: CASSSRAGQGNSPLHF
abundance: .; j_gene: TRBJ2-7; d_gene: TRBD2; v_gene: TRBV5-1; CDR3nt: TGCGCCAGCAGCTTGGGCGTAGCGGGAGCCGAGCAGTACTTC; CDR3aa: CASSLGVAGAEQYF
abundance: once; j_gene: TRBJ1-1; d_gene: .; v_gene: TRBV15; CDR3nt: TGTGCCACCAGCAGAGGACAGACTTTGGCCACTGAAGCTTTCTTT; CDR3aa: CATSRGQTLATEAFF
abundance: few; j_gene: TRBJ1-5; d_gene: .; v_gene: TRBV28; CDR3nt: TGTGCCAGCAACAGAAAGTGGGAGCAGAATCAGCCCCAGCATTTT; CDR3aa: CASNRKWEQNQPQHF
abundance: .; j_gene: TRBJ2-7; d_gene: TRBD1; v_gene: TRBV4-1; CDR3nt: TGCGCCAGCAGCCAAGCCGGGACAGGGGGGTACGAGCAGTACTTC; CDR3aa: CASSQAGTGGYEQYF
abundance: once; j_gene: TRBJ1-2; d_gene: TRBD1; v_gene: TRBV10-1; CDR3nt: TGCGCCAGCAGTGACAGGACAGGGGGCTGCTATGGCTACACCTTC; CDR3aa: CASSDRTGGCYGYTF
abundance: .; j_gene: TRBJ2-2; d_gene: .; v_gene: TRBV7-9; CDR3nt: TGTGCCAGCAGCCTCTCGCTGAAGGGGTTCTCCACCGGGGAGCTGTTTTTT; CDR3aa: CASSLSLKGFSTGELFF
abundance: once; j_gene: TRBJ1-1; d_gene: .; v_gene: TRBV4-2; CDR3nt: TGTGCCAGCAGCCAAGAGGGTACAGGGAACACTGAAGCTTTCTTT; CDR3aa: CASSQEGTGNTEAFF
abundance: .; j_gene: TRBJ2-3; d_gene: TRBD2; v_gene: TRBV7-8; CDR3nt: TGTGCCAGCAGCTTACAGCGGGGAGTCACAGATACGCAGTATTTT; CDR3aa: CASSLQRGVTDTQYF
abundance: .; j_gene: TRBJ1-1; d_gene: .; v_gene: TRBV27; CDR3nt: TGTGCCAGCAGTCACGGGTCTTTGAACACTGAAGCTTTCTTT; CDR3aa: CASSHGSLNTEAFF
abundance: .; j_gene: TRBJ2-3; d_gene: .; v_gene: TRBV27; CDR3nt: TGTGCCAGCAGTTTATACAGGGTCATTACAGATACGCAGTATTTT; CDR3aa: CASSLYRVITDTQYF
abundance: .; j_gene: TRBJ2-2; d_gene: .; v_gene: TRBV6-5; CDR3nt: TGTGCCAGCAGTTACACAGGGAACACCGGGGAGCTGTTTTTT; CDR3aa: CASSYTGNTGELFF
abundance: .; j_gene: TRBJ2-7; d_gene: .; v_gene: TRBV5-1; CDR3nt: TGCGCCAGCAGCTTGAGCGGTTCTCACGAGCAGTACTTC; CDR3aa: CASSLSGSHEQYF
abundance: .; j_gene: TRBJ2-5; d_gene: .; v_gene: TRBV9; CDR3nt: TGTGCCAGCAGCCCTACACCGGCCGGGGAAACCCAGTACTTC; CDR3aa: CASSPTPAGETQYF
abundance: few; j_gene: TRBJ2-7; d_gene: TRBD1; v_gene: TRBV28; CDR3nt: TGTGCCAGCAGCTTTAGGACAGGGTACTCCTACGAGCAGTACTTC; CDR3aa: CASSFRTGYSYEQYF
abundance: few; j_gene: TRBJ1-2; d_gene: .; v_gene: TRBV4-3; CDR3nt: TGCGCCAGCAGCCAAGTCCCGCAGGGTAACTATGGCTACACCTTC; CDR3aa: CASSQVPQGNYGYTF
abundance: .; j_gene: TRBJ2-1; d_gene: TRBD1; v_gene: TRBV28; CDR3nt: TGTGCCACCAGCGGACAGGGACTGTACAATGAGCAGTTCTTC; CDR3aa: CATSGQGLYNEQFF
abundance: .; j_gene: TRBJ2-7; d_gene: TRBD1; v_gene: TRBV6-5; CDR3nt: TGTGCCAGCCGACAGACAGGGGCCTACGAGCAGTACTTC; CDR3aa: CASRQTGAYEQYF
abundance: .; j_gene: TRBJ1-2; d_gene: TRBD1; v_gene: TRBV10-3; CDR3nt: TGTGCCATCAGTGAGGGACAGGGGGAAGGAGAAGGCTACACCTTC; CDR3aa: CAISEGQGEGEGYTF
abundance: .; j_gene: TRBJ1-1; d_gene: .; v_gene: TRBV7-2; CDR3nt: TGTGCCAGCAGCTTGATTTCTTCGGACACTGAAGCTTTCTTT; CDR3aa: CASSLISSDTEAFF
abundance: .; j_gene: TRBJ2-6; d_gene: .; v_gene: TRBV7-8; CDR3nt: TGTGCCAGCAGCTCATGGAGGGTACCCGGGGCCAACGTCCTGACTTTC; CDR3aa: CASSSWRVPGANVLTF
abundance: .; j_gene: TRBJ2-1; d_gene: .; v_gene: TRBV10-3; CDR3nt: TGTGCCATCACGGCGGGACATGAGCAGTTCTTC; CDR3aa: CAITAGHEQFF
abundance: .; j_gene: TRBJ1-4; d_gene: TRBD1; v_gene: TRBV2; CDR3nt: TGTGCCGTCCGGGACAGAGCTAATGAAAAACTGTTTTTT; CDR3aa: CAVRDRANEKLFF
abundance: .; j_gene: TRBJ2-2; d_gene: .; v_gene: TRBV30; CDR3nt: TGTGCCTGGAGTGGTAACGCGGGTTGGAACACCGGGGAGCTGTTTTTT; CDR3aa: CAWSGNAGWNTGELFF
abundance: .; j_gene: TRBJ1-2; d_gene: .; v_gene: TRBV28; CDR3nt: TGTGCCAGCAGTCTACCCTTCTGGACAGAGGGGGGGGATGGCTACACCTTC; CDR3aa: CASSLPFWTEGGDGYTF
abundance: .; j_gene: TRBJ2-2; d_gene: .; v_gene: TRBV23-1; CDR3nt: TGCGCCAGCAGTTCCTTGACCGGGGAGCTGTTTTTT; CDR3aa: CASSSLTGELFF
abundance: .; j_gene: TRBJ1-4; d_gene: .; v_gene: TRBV7-8; CDR3nt: TGTGCCAGCAGCCCTCGGGACATAAGATCGTCAAATGAAAAACTGTTTTTT; CDR3aa: CASSPRDIRSSNEKLFF
abundance: .; j_gene: TRBJ2-7; d_gene: .; v_gene: TRBV27; CDR3nt: TGTGCCAGCAGTTTGAGGCGGTCCTACGAGCAGTACTTC; CDR3aa: CASSLRRSYEQYF
abundance: .; j_gene: TRBJ2-2; d_gene: TRBD1; v_gene: TRBV7-3; CDR3nt: TGTGCCAGCAGCTTAAGACAGGGGGCCGACGGGGAGCTGTTTTTT; CDR3aa: CASSLRQGADGELFF
abundance: .; j_gene: TRBJ2-1; d_gene: .; v_gene: TRBV4-3; CDR3nt: TGCGCCAGCAGCCAAGATCTAGAAGGGGGAAATGAGCAGTTCTTC; CDR3aa: CASSQDLEGGNEQFF
abundance: .; j_gene: TRBJ1-3; d_gene: .; v_gene: TRBV6-5; CDR3nt: TGTGCCAGCTCACGGAGCTCTGGAAACACCATATATTTT; CDR3aa: CASSRSSGNTIYF
abundance: .; j_gene: TRBJ2-1; d_gene: .; v_gene: TRBV27; CDR3nt: TGTGCCAGCAGTTTGACCGGGGGGCTTTCCTACAATGAGCAGTTCTTC; CDR3aa: CASSLTGGLSYNEQFF
abundance: .; j_gene: TRBJ1-6; d_gene: .; v_gene: TRBV6-4; CDR3nt: TGTGCCAGCACCACAGGGCACTCCTATAATTCACCCCTCCACTTT; CDR3aa: CASTTGHSYNSPLHF
abundance: .; j_gene: TRBJ2-5; d_gene: TRBD1; v_gene: TRBV6-1; CDR3nt: TGTGCCAGCAGTGAAATAAGCAGGGGGTACGAGACCCAGTACTTC; CDR3aa: CASSEISRGYETQYF
abundance: few; j_gene: TRBJ1-4; d_gene: .; v_gene: TRBV9; CDR3nt: TGTGCCAGCAGCGCCTCAGGGGATCGCGAAAAACTGTTTTTT; CDR3aa: CASSASGDREKLFF
abundance: .; j_gene: TRBJ2-6; d_gene: .; v_gene: TRBV4-1; CDR3nt: TGCGCCAGCAGCCAAGAGTTTCACAGACCCTCTGGGGCCAACGTCCTGACTTTC; CDR3aa: CASSQEFHRPSGANVLTF
abundance: .; j_gene: TRBJ2-3; d_gene: TRBD2; v_gene: TRBV4-2; CDR3nt: TGTGCCAGCAGCCCCCGACTAGCGGGGGGTGTAGATACGCAGTATTTT; CDR3aa: CASSPRLAGGVDTQYF
abundance: .; j_gene: TRBJ2-1; d_gene: TRBD2; v_gene: TRBV7-2; CDR3nt: TGTGCCAGCAGCTTAAGGGGGGGACTAGCCCACAATGAGCAGTTCTTC; CDR3aa: CASSLRGGLAHNEQFF
abundance: .; j_gene: TRBJ2-7; d_gene: TRBD1; v_gene: TRBV27; CDR3nt: TGTGCCAGCAGCCTACGGACAGGGGGTGGCGAGCAGTACTTC; CDR3aa: CASSLRTGGGEQYF
abundance: .; j_gene: TRBJ2-7; d_gene: .; v_gene: TRBV6-1; CDR3nt: TGTGCCAGCAGTGAAACGATCGGGACTGCCTACGAGCAGTACTTC; CDR3aa: CASSETIGTAYEQYF
abundance: .; j_gene: TRBJ2-7; d_gene: .; v_gene: TRBV6-1; CDR3nt: TGTGCCAGCAGCTTGACAGGTTTACTCCACGAGCAGTACTTC; CDR3aa: CASSLTGLLHEQYF
abundance: .; j_gene: TRBJ1-2; d_gene: TRBD1; v_gene: TRBV6-1; CDR3nt: TGTGCCAGCAGTGACCCCTCACAGGGGATTAACTATGGCTACACCTTC; CDR3aa: CASSDPSQGINYGYTF
abundance: .; j_gene: TRBJ2-1; d_gene: .; v_gene: TRBV7-9; CDR3nt: TGTGCCAGCAGCTTAAAACTGGATGAGCAGTTCTTC; CDR3aa: CASSLKLDEQFF
abundance: .; j_gene: TRBJ2-7; d_gene: TRBD2; v_gene: TRBV28; CDR3nt: TGTGCCAGCAGGGGTCTAGCGGGATTAGCCTACGAGCAGTACTTC; CDR3aa: CASRGLAGLAYEQYF
abundance: .; j_gene: TRBJ2-7; d_gene: .; v_gene: TRBV6-1; CDR3nt: TGTGCCAGCAGTGATTTGTACGCTACCTACGAGCAGTACTTC; CDR3aa: CASSDLYATYEQYF
abundance: .; j_gene: TRBJ2-2; d_gene: TRBD2; v_gene: TRBV27; CDR3nt: TGTGCCAGCAGTTTGAAAGGACTAGTCACCGGGGAGCTGTTTTTT; CDR3aa: CASSLKGLVTGELFF
abundance: .; j_gene: TRBJ1-1; d_gene: .; v_gene: TRBV2; CDR3nt: TGTGCCAGCACTCTAGACGGCGGCGGCACTGAAGCTTTCTTT; CDR3aa: CASTLDGGGTEAFF
abundance: .; j_gene: TRBJ2-3; d_gene: .; v_gene: TRBV11-3; CDR3nt: TGTGCCAGCAGCCCACGAAGAGGTGCAGATACGCAGTATTTT; CDR3aa: CASSPRRGADTQYF
abundance: few; j_gene: TRBJ2-2; d_gene: TRBD1; v_gene: TRBV7-9; CDR3nt: TGTGCCAGCAGCAGAGACAGGGTAGGATCCGGGGAGCTGTTTTTT; CDR3aa: CASSRDRVGSGELFF